This T cell receptor beta chain was captured by sequencing in a study of cytomegalovirus exposure and HLA in healthy donors. Of note for this clone: The junction differs from germline at one of its ends, possibly a read error.

The CDR3 runs 14 residues. The germline V gene encodes CDR1 SEHNR and CDR2 FQNEAQ (reference sequence). In the PCR, 60 Vbeta and 13 Jbeta primers were used. Sequenced by immunoSEQ multiplex PCR; TCRdb stores in-frame clones only, minus some. The sample has almost 70,000 clones, approximately 70% seen once. Whereas donors were nominally healthy upon sampling, unrecorded immune exposures were probable. V usage is TRBV7-9 and J usage is TRBJ2-7; TRBD1 might be the D (6 bases). The receptor was derived from a male donor in good health and CMV-seropositive. The sequenced sample was PBMCs. CDR3 nucleotides: TGTTCCAGCAGCCCCTCCGGGACACTATACGAGCAGTACTTC. Its translation: CSSSPSGTLYEQYF.